This section outlines one T cell receptor (beta chain) sequence together with its context. Only in-frame clones appear in the TCRdb table, and some are missing; sequencing was by immunoSEQ multiplex PCR. The repertoire consists of tens of thousands of clones, with approximately 85% occurring once and the leading ten covering 1.9%. This specimen belongs to a study of PD-L1 blockade in urothelial cancer. The CDR3 covers 15 residues. V lost 6 bases to trimming and J lost 6 bases; unmatched junction nucleotides: 10. CDR1 and CDR2 from the germline V gene are SEHNR and FQNEAQ (reference sequence). Sample time point: peripheral blood 6 weeks after treatment start. The study enrolled patients with locally advanced or metastatic urothelial carcinoma.

Sequenced material: PBMCs, taken around atezolizumab (anti-PD-L1) treatment. This chain uses TRBV7-9 with TRBJ1-4; 7 nucleotides line up with TRBD1. The source is a man aged 50 or older with urothelial cancer. CDR3: CASRYDGTVHEKLFF. The CDR3 nucleotides are TGTGCCAGCAGGTACGACGGGACAGTGCATGAAAAACTGTTTTTT.